This T cell receptor beta chain is drawn from a study of CD8 T cells in ankylosing spondylitis (dated 2017 in TCRdb). In the study overall: T cell receptor beta repertoires were profiled in healthy donors and ankylosing spondylitis patients so that disease-linked TCR variants could be found. Peripheral blood samples were taken, and synovial fluid was additionally collected from ankylosing spondylitis patients. The full study cohort was made up of over 20 ankylosing spondylitis patients and approximately 100 healthy donors.

TCRdb records Illumina HiSeq 2500 as the sequencer. Quantitative 5'-RACE with molecular barcodes was used to prepare TCR beta libraries. On the study's bioinformatics: Disease-linked TCR variants were identified with a new computational method built on a probabilistic model of VDJ rearrangement. TCRdb reanalyzed the raw reads on its own, using fastp at Q25 for trimming and MiXCR for clone calling, and kept in-frame beta chains. Each record represents a unique CDR3 protein, reported with the most common genes and DNA among its rows. TCRdb, not the authors, supplied the V and J calls. Present in this sample are 200,000 to 300,000 distinct CDR3 sequences, approximately 12% of which were seen just once. The top ten clonotypes cover less than 7.5% of the sample. The germline V gene gives CDR1 as LGHNA and CDR2 as YNFKEQ. Trimming leaves V shorter by 2 bases and J shorter by 5 bases, with the junction holding 16 bases beyond the gene matches. Spanning cysteine to phenylalanine, the CDR3 consists of 18 amino acids. Here the CDR3 DNA is all that survives: 54 bases in frame from base 1.

Note on this clonotype: Its antigen remains undetermined. One base away there is no much larger clone; base qualities are not given.

Broad study findings and their caveats: Significant enrichment of the disease-linked clones was reported in matched synovial fluid samples from ankylosing spondylitis patients. A TCR beta motif made up of several highly homologous amino acid variants appeared to be characteristic of blood from ankylosing spondylitis patients. The disease-linked clones had a CD8+ phenotype and were found at relatively low frequencies in peripheral blood. Some motif variants had previously been reported in the synovial fluid and blood of reactive arthritis patients, which suggests shared mechanisms of disease initiation.

Sequenced: blood, either unsorted or a sorted T cell fraction (not recorded which). The clonotype originates from a male donor with ankylosing spondylitis or in good health (not recorded which). The V and J segments used are TRBV4-2 and TRBJ2-5; 8 bases in the middle match TRBD2. The CDR3 amino acid sequence is: CASSQISIRGRLTETQYF. Here is the DNA: TGTGCCAGCAGCCAAATCAGTATTCGCGGGAGGTTAACCGAGACCCAGTACTTC.